This T cell receptor (beta chain) was identified during a study of T-cell memory formation after mild COVID-19. In the study overall: TCR clusters were mostly confined to one donor each.

As to this clonotype: Its antigen is not known.

5'RACE with constant-segment primers yielded barcoded, UMI-tagged TCR alpha and TCR beta cDNA libraries. A single record per CDR3 protein comes from TCRdb applying MiXCR to the 5' RACE reads. The table shows hundreds of thousands of distinct CDR3 sequences, with about a fifth occurring only once. Study-level points and caveats: The authors did not confirm SARS-CoV-2 specificity of second-wave clones peaking day 37. Some SARS-CoV-2-responding clones were already detected in memory before infection.

What was sequenced was PBMCs or a T cell subset sorted from them (not recorded which). The sequence was obtained from an adult woman who had mild COVID-19 (a few samples of this study predate the infection). Cell type and time point are not known.

This CDR3 reads CSVLNGNTQYF. In nucleotides, the CDR3 is TGCAGCGTTCTGAACGGGAATACGCAGTATTTT. The rearrangement links TRBV29-1 to TRBJ2-3; possibly TRBD2 for D (5 bases). The CDR3 sequence is 11 residues long. Looked up from germline, CDR1 is SQVTM and CDR2 is ANQGSEA. V was shortened by 5 bases and J by 7 bases, with 10 bases between the two germline ends.